Following are 22 T cell receptor beta chains from one sample sequenced in a study of blood T cell repertoires in COVID-19. The repertoire was sequenced with immunoSEQ multiplex PCR; TCRdb's copy has only in-frame clones and lacks some. The table shows 88,000 or so clones, with approximately 90% occurring only once. Sequencing was carried out using PBMCs or T cells enriched from blood (not recorded which). These receptors came from a woman aged 45-60 years with acute COVID-19.

The chain employs TRBV5-6 and TRBJ2-7, with TRBD2 identical over 9 bases. Germline V CDR1 and CDR2: SGHDT, YYEEEE. The CDR3 has 15 residues. The trim removed 5 bases at V and 1 base at J, leaving 7 bases unmatched. The CDR3 spells CASSWLAGGSYEQYF. DNA for the CDR3: TGTGCCAGCAGTTGGCTGGCGGGAGGGTCCTACGAGCAGTACTTC.

This clone was seen a handful of times. The chain's CDR3 is CASSLPREGTEAFF. In DNA, the CDR3 is TGTGCCAGCAGCTTACCCAGGGAGGGCACTGAAGCTTTCTTT. The gene calls are TRBV7-9 and TRBJ1-1; TRBD1 might be the D (5 bases). The V and J ends lost 2 bases and 4 bases respectively, with 11 bases between them. The CDR3 sequence is 14 residues long. Germline loops: CDR1 SEHNR, CDR2 FQNEAQ (reference sequence).

V usage is TRBV11-3 and J usage is TRBJ2-2; D is undetermined. Deletions cut 3 bases from V and 5 bases from J, with 19 bases between. The length of the CDR3 is 17 residues. Germline V gives CDR1 SGHNT, CDR2 YENEEA. This CDR3 is CASSFSGSSRGTGELFF. CDR3 DNA: TGTGCCAGCAGCTTCTCCGGCTCCTCCAGAGGTACCGGGGAGCTGTTTTTT.

The V call is TRBV6-6, the J call TRBJ1-2; D possibly corresponds to TRBD1 (6 bases). Trimming cost V 4 bases and J 4 bases, with 13 bases left between them. The germline V gene has CDR1 MNHNY and CDR2 SVGAGI (reference sequence). The CDR3 spans 14 residues. The CDR3 is CASSSPIGGYGYTF. The CDR3 DNA reads TGTGCCAGCAGTTCCCCCATAGGGGGCTATGGCTACACCTTC.

The rearrangement uses TRBV27 and TRBJ1-2; the match to TRBD1 covers 9 bases. Germline V lookup: CDR1 MNHEY, CDR2 SMNVEV (reference sequence). The trim removed 4 bases at V and 8 bases at J, leaving 5 bases unmatched. This CDR3 is built from 13 residues. CDR3 in amino acids: CASSYRGRVGYTF. CDR3 sequence (DNA): TGTGCCAGCAGTTACAGGGGGCGGGTGGGCTACACCTTC.

V is TRBV5-6 and J is TRBJ2-6; TRBD1 might be the D (5 bases). V lost 1 base and J lost 0, with 14 bases in between. There are 18 residues in the CDR3. The V gene's germline CDR1 is SGHDT and CDR2 YYEEEE. CDR3 DNA: TGTGCCAGCAGCTTGAGAGTGACAGCCGACTCTGGGGCCAACGTCCTGACTTTC. Amino acids: CASSLRVTADSGANVLTF. The full variable domain, in which reference TRBV5-6 and TRBJ2-6 provide the parts outside the CDR3, is DAGVTQSPTHLIKTRGQQVTLRCSPKSGHDTVSWYQQALGQGPQFIFQYYEEEERQRGNFPDRFSGHQFPNYSSELNVNALLLGDSALYLCASSLRVTADSGANVLTFGAGSRLTVL.

The genes are TRBV19 and TRBJ1-2, with a weak D call TRBD1 (6 bases). Trimming took 2 bases from V and 3 from J, leaving 10 bases between them. The CDR3 extends over 14 amino acids. Per germline, CDR1 LNHDA and CDR2 SQIVND (reference sequence). This chain's CDR3 is CASSITGLDYGYTF. CDR3 DNA: TGTGCCAGTAGTATAACAGGGCTGGACTATGGCTACACCTTC.

The chain uses TRBV12-3 or TRBV12-4 and TRBJ1-3, with D unclear. The CDR3 has 12 residues. Trimming removed 5 bases from V and 4 bases from J, with 6 bases in between. The CDR3 nucleotides are TGTGCCAGCAGTATGGAGGGAAACACCATATATTTT. Its protein product is CASSMEGNTIYF.

The chain joins TRBV5-1 to TRBJ2-7; D might be TRBD2 (5 bases). The CDR3 consists of 13 residues. The ends were cut back, 7 bases at V and 3 bases at J, with 14 bases in the middle. Germline V CDR1 and CDR2: SGHRS, YFSETQ. For the CDR3, the DNA is TGCGCCAGCCGCGAAGGGAGAGGCTACGAGCAGTACTTC. Translating it yields CASREGRGYEQYF. Filled out from reference TRBV5-1 and TRBJ2-7, the complete variable domain reads KAGVTQTPRYLIKTRGQQVTLSCSPISGHRSVSWYQQTPGQGLQFLFEYFSETQRNKGNFPGRFSGRQFSNSRSEMNVSTLELGDSALYLCASREGRGYEQYFGPGTRLTVT.

The chain recombines TRBV19 with TRBJ1-5; 9 bases are a match to TRBD1. The CDR3 length is 14 residues. Trimming took 6 bases from V and 7 from J; bases not matched to a gene: 7. The germline V gene encodes CDR1 LNHDA and CDR2 SQIVND (reference sequence). The CDR3 nucleotides are TGTGCCAGTAGCGGACAGGGGACGACACAGCCCCAGCATTTT. Protein: CASSGQGTTQPQHF.

This clone was recorded a few times. The genes are TRBV4-2 and TRBJ1-5, with TRBD1 as a possible D gene (6 bases). The CDR3 totals 15 residues. With 1 base removed from V and 2 bases from J, the gap between germline ends came to 9 bases. Germline V lookup: CDR1 LGHNA, CDR2 YNFKEQ. In DNA form, the CDR3 reads TGTGCCAGCAGCCAAGCACCAGGGGGCAATCAGCCCCAGCATTTT. It encodes CASSQAPGGNQPQHF.

This clone was recorded only once. V usage is TRBV25-1 and J usage is TRBJ1-2, with D hard to call. Trimming stripped 8 bases from V and 3 bases from J, with 7 bases between. CDR3 length: 11 amino acids. Germline V gives CDR1 MGHDK, CDR2 SYGVNS. The CDR3 region is CASLAYYGYTF. CDR3 in DNA: TGTGCCAGCCTGGCTTACTATGGCTACACCTTC.

The chain recombines TRBV6-2 or TRBV6-3 with TRBJ1-5; D is perhaps TRBD1 (5 bases). The CDR3 loop spans 14 amino acids. From germline, CDR1 is MNHEY and CDR2 SVGEGT. The V end was cut by 4 bases, the J end by 9 bases, with 16 bases between. This CDR3 reads CASSFQVLGVPQHF. As DNA, the CDR3 is TGTGCCAGCAGTTTTCAGGTCTTAGGGGTGCCCCAGCATTTT.

The chain uses TRBV7-9 and TRBJ1-5; the D is unclear. The CDR3 contains 14 residues. Germline V gene data show CDR1 as SEHNR and CDR2 as FQNEAQ (reference sequence). Trimming removed 8 bases at V and 6 bases at J, with 17 bases between. The CDR3: CASRETGEGQPQHF. The CDR3 DNA reads as TGTGCCAGCCGGGAAACCGGCGAGGGTCAGCCCCAGCATTTT.

V gene TRBV5-1 combines with J gene TRBJ2-7; 7 bases agree with TRBD1. The germline V gene encodes CDR1 SGHRS and CDR2 YFSETQ. This CDR3 contains 15 residues. With V trimmed by 0 bases and J by 2 bases, 5 bases remained unmatched. The CDR3 region has the DNA TGCGCCAGCAGCTTGGGGGACAGAACCACCTACGAGCAGTACTTC. It is translated as CASSLGDRTTYEQYF.

The rearrangement uses TRBV13 and TRBJ1-2; D unresolved. Per germline, CDR1 PRHDT and CDR2 FYEKMQ (reference sequence). V was cut by 2 bases and J by 8 bases, with 9 bases left in between. The CDR3 is 12 residues long. The CDR3 DNA reads as TGTGCCAGCAGCTTACTGGAGAACGGCTACACCTTC. It specifies CASSLLENGYTF.

The rearrangement joins TRBV5-1 to TRBJ1-1; 7 positions match TRBD1. Germline-derived CDR1 and CDR2 are SGHRS and YFSETQ. Losses at the gene ends were 3 bases for V and 4 bases for J; bases not matched to a gene: 6. The length of the CDR3 is 14 residues. This CDR3 is CASSSGDSITEAFF. CDR3 DNA: TGCGCCAGCAGCTCCGGGGACAGTATCACTGAAGCTTTCTTT.

The chain recombines TRBV6-5 with TRBJ1-4, with TRBD1 matching over 7 bases. V shed 8 bases and J 4 bases; nucleotides not matched to a gene: 7. Germline values: CDR1 MNHEY, CDR2 SVGAGI. This CDR3 spans 14 amino acids. The CDR3, as DNA: TGTGCCAGCGCCGGGACAGCACATAATGAAAAACTGTTTTTT. It translates to CASAGTAHNEKLFF.

The genes are TRBV9 and TRBJ1-2; possibly TRBD1 for D (6 bases). Per germline, CDR1 SGDLS and CDR2 YYNGEE. The CDR3 has 16 amino acids. V was cut by 4 bases and J by 3 bases, with 19 bases left in between. CDR3 bases: TGTGCCAGCAGCCCCAGCCCCCAGGGGCGCGACTATGGCTACACCTTC. Translation gives CASSPSPQGRDYGYTF.

The chain joins TRBV7-9 to TRBJ1-4, with D unresolved. Germline loops: CDR1 SEHNR, CDR2 FQNEAQ (reference sequence). With 6 bases removed from V and 4 bases from J, the gap between germline ends came to 15 bases. This CDR3 contains 15 residues. The DNA of the CDR3 is TGTGCCAGCAGTAACTGGCACAGTAGTAATGAAAAACTGTTTTTT. Translated: CASSNWHSSNEKLFF.

The chain has TRBV7-2 and TRBJ2-2; D gene uncertain. V was cut by 2 bases and J by 2 bases, with 3 bases left in between. CDR1 is SGHTA, CDR2 FQGNSA, per germline. This CDR3 has 13 amino acids. The CDR3 sequence: CASSLTNTGELFF. CDR3 nucleotide sequence: TGTGCCAGCAGCTTAACAAACACCGGGGAGCTGTTTTTT.

The rearrangement links TRBV5-1 to TRBJ2-7; 12 nucleotides agree with TRBD2. Trimming cost V 0 bases and J 5 bases; bases outside gene matches: 3. In germline, CDR1 is SGHRS, CDR2 YFSETQ. The CDR3 is 15 amino acids. CDR3 residues: CASSLATSGGDEQYF. CDR3 nucleotide sequence: TGCGCCAGCAGCTTGGCGACTAGCGGGGGAGACGAGCAGTACTTC.